This passage covers 5 T cell receptor beta chains from one sample sequenced in a study of radiation and T cells in renal cell carcinoma. Time point of the sample: blood 2 weeks post-SBRT. Stated treatment: 15 Gy SBRT to primary tumor, nephrectomy 4 weeks later. Clones were sequenced by immunoSEQ multiplex PCR, and TCRdb holds only the in-frame ones, with some missing. The table lists roughly 80,000 clones, roughly 85% of them singletons, with about 22% in the top ten. This sample comprised blood, obtained from a patient whose treatment included radiotherapy and nephrectomy. The source is a woman aged 45-65 years with renal cell carcinoma.

The chain employs TRBV9 and TRBJ1-3, with 10 positions matching TRBD1. Germline V gene lookup returns CDR1 SGDLS and CDR2 YYNGEE. Trimming at V came to 2 bases and at J to 4 bases, leaving 6 bases not matched to a gene. The CDR3 contains 16 residues. The CDR3: CASSVSDRGGGNTIYF. CDR3 nucleotides: TGTGCCAGCAGCGTTTCGGACAGGGGGGGAGGAAACACCATATATTTT.

This clone was counted between two and nine times. The chain is built from TRBV6-1 and TRBJ1-1; 7 bases are shared with TRBD1. V was pared by 5 bases and J by 5 bases, with 5 bases of the junction left unmatched. Per germline, CDR1 MNHNS and CDR2 SASEGT. CDR3 length: 13 amino acids. CDR3 DNA: TGTGCCAGCAGTTCACAGGGGAGGACTGAAGCTTTCTTT. Translated: CASSSQGRTEAFF.

The chain combines TRBV28 with TRBJ1-1; D uncertain. CDR3 size: 11 residues. The ends were cut back, 3 bases at V and 9 bases at J, with 8 bases in the middle. Germline-derived CDR1 and CDR2 are MDHEN and SYDVKM. CDR3: CASSFQQKAFF. CDR3 coding DNA: TGTGCCAGCAGTTTTCAGCAGAAAGCTTTCTTT.

This chain uses TRBV6-5 with TRBJ1-2; 10 bases match TRBD1. After removal of 3 bases from V and 7 bases from J, the junction contained 2 bases not matched to a gene. Germline CDR1 MNHEY, CDR2 SVGAGI. The CDR3 consists of 13 residues. The CDR3 spells CASSYRDRGGYTF. Here the CDR3 DNA reads TGTGCCAGCAGTTATAGGGACAGGGGTGGCTACACCTTC.

The CDR3 region is CASSEAWGGYGYTF. CDR3 DNA: TGCGCCAGCAGCGAAGCATGGGGGGGCTATGGCTACACCTTC. The J gene is TRBJ1-2, the V gene TRBV5-1; a possible D gene is TRBD1 (5 bases). The V and J ends lost 4 bases and 4 bases respectively, with 14 bases between them. CDR1 is SGHRS and CDR2 is YFSETQ in the germline V gene. This CDR3 spans 14 amino acids.